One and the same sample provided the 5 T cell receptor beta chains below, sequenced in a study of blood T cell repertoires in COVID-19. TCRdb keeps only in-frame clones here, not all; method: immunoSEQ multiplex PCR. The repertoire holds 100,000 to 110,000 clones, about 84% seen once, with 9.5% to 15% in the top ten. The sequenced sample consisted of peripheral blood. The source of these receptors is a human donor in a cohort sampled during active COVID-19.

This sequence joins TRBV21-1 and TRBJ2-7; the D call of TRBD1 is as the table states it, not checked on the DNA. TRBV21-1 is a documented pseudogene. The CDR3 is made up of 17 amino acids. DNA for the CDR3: TGTGCCAGCAGCAAAGAATACTCGGGACAGGGGTGCTACGAGCAGTACTTC. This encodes CASSKEYSGQGCYEQYF.

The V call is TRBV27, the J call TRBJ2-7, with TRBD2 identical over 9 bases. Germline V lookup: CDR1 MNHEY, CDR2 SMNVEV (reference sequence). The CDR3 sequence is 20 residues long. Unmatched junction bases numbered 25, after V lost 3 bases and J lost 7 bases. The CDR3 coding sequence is TGTGCCAGCAGTTTCTTGGCGGGGATAGCGGGAGATCCTCCTTCGGGAGAGCAGTACTTC. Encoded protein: CASSFLAGIAGDPPSGEQYF.

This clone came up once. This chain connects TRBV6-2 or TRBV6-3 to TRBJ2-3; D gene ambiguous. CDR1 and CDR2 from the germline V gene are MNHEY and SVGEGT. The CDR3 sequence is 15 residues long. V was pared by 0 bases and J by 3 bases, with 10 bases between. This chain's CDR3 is CASSYSMAATDTQYF. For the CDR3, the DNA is TGTGCCAGCAGTTACTCGATGGCAGCGACAGATACGCAGTATTTT.

This CDR3 reads CASSQGGTGGEKTQYF. The CDR3 nucleotides read TGTGCCAGCAGCCAAGGCGGGACAGGGGGGGAAAAGACCCAGTACTTC. The chain links TRBV5-4 to TRBJ2-5; TRBD1 agrees at 11 bases. The germline CDR1 and CDR2 sequences are SGHNT and YYREEE (reference sequence). The CDR3 is 16 amino acids. The junction had 11 bases not matched to a gene; V was cut back by 4 bases and J by 6 bases.

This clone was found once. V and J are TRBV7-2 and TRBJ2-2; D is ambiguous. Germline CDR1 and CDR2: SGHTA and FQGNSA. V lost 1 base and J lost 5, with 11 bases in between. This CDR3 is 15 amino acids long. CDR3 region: CASSLDHVRTGELFF. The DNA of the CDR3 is TGTGCCAGCAGCTTAGATCACGTCAGGACCGGGGAGCTGTTTTTT.